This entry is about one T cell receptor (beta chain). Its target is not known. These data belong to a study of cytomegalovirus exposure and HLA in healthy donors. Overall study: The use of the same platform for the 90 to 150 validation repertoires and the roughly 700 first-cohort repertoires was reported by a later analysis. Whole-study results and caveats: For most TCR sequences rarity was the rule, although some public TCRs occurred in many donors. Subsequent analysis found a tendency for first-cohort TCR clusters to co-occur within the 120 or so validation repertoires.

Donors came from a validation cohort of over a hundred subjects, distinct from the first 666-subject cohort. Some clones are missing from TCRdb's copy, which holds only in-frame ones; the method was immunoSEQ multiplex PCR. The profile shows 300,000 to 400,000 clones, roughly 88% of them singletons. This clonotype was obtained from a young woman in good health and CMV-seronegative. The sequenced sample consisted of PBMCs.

DNA of the CDR3: TGTGCCTGGAGTGAGAGGGGGAAGAACACTGAAGCTTTCTTT. Protein sequence: CAWSERGKNTEAFF. This chain links TRBV30 with TRBJ1-1; D might be TRBD1 (6 bases). Germline CDR1 GTSNPN, CDR2 SVGIG (reference sequence). Trimming took 1 base from V and 1 from J, leaving 10 bases between them. CDR3 length equals 14 residues. The entire variable domain, with the rest obtained from reference TRBV30 and TRBJ1-1, is as follows: SQTIHQWPATLVQPVGSPLSLECTVEGTSNPNLYWYRQAAGRGLQLLFYSVGIGQISSEVPQNLSASRPQDRQFILSSKKLLLSDSGFYLCAWSERGKNTEAFFGQGTRLTVV.